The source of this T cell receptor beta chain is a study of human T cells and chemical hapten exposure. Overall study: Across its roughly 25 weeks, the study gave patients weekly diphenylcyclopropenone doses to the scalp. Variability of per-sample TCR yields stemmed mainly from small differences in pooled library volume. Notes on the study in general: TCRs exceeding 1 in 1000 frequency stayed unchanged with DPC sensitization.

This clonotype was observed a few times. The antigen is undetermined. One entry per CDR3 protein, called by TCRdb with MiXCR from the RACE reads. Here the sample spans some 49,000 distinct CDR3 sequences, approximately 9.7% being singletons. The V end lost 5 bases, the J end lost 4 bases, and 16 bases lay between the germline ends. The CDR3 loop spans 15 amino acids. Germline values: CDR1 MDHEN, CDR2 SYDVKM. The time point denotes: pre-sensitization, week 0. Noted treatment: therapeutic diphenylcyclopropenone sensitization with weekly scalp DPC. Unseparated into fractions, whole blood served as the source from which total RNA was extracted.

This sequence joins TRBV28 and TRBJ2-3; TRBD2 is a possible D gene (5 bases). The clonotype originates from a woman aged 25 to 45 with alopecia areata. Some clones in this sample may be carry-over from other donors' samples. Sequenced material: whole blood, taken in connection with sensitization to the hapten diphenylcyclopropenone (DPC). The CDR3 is CASSRLSTNSDTQYF. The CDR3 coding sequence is TGTGCCAGCAGTCGACTATCAACAAATTCAGATACGCAGTATTTT.